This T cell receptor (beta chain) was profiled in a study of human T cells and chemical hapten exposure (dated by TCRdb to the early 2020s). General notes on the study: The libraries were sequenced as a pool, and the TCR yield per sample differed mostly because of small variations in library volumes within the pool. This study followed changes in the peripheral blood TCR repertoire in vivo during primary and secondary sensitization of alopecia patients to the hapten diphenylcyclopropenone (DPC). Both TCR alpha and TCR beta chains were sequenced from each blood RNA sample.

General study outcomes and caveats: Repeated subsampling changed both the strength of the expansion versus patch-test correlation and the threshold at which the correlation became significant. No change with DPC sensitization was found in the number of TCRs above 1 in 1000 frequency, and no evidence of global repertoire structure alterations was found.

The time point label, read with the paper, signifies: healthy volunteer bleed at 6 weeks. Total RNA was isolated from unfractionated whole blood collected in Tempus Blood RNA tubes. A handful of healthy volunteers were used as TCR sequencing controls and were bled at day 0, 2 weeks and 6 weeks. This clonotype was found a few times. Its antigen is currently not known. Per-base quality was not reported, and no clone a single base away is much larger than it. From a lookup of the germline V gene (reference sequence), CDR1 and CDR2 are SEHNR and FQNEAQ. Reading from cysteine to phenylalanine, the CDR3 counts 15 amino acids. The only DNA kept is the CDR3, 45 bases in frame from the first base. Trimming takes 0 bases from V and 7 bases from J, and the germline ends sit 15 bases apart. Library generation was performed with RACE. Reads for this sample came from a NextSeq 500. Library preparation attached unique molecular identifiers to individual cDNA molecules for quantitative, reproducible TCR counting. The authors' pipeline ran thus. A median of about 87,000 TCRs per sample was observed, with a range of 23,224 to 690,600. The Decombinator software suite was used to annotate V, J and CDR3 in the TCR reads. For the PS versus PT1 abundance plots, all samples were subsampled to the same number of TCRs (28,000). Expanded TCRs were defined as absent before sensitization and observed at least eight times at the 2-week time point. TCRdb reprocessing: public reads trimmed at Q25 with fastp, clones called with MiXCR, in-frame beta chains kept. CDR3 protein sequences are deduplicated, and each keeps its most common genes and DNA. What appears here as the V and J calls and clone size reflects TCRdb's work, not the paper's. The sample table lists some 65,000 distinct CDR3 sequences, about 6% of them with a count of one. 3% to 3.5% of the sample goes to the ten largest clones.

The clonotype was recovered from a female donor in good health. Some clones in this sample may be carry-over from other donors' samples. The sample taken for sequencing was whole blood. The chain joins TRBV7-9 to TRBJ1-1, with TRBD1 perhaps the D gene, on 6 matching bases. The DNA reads TGTGCCAGCAGCTTAGCGGGAAGGGGGACGGATGAAGCTTTCTTT. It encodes CASSLAGRGTDEAFF.